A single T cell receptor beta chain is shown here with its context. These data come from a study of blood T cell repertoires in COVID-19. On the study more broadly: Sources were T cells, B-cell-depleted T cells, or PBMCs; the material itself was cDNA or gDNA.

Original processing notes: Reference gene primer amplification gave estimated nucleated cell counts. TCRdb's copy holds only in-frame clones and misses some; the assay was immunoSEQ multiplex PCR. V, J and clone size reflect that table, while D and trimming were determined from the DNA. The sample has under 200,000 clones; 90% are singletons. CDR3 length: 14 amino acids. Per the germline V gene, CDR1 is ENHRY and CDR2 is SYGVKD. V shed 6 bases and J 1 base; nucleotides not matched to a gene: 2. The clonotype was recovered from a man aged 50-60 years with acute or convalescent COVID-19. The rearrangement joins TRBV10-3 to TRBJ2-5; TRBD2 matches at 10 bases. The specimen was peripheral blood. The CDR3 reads CAIRGTSAQETQYF. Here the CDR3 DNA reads TGTGCCATCAGGGGGACTAGCGCCCAAGAGACCCAGTACTTC.